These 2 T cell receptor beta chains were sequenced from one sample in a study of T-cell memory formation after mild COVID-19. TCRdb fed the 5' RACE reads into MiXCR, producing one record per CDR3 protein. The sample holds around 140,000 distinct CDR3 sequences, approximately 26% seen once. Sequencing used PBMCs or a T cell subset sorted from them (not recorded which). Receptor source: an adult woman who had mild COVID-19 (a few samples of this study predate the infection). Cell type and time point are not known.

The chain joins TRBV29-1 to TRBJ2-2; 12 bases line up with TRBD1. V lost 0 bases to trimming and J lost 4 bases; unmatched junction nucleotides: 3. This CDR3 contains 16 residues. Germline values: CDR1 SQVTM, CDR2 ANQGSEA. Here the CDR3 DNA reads TGCAGCGTTGAAGACCGGGACAGGGGGCTCACCGGGGAGCTGTTTTTT. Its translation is CSVEDRDRGLTGELFF.

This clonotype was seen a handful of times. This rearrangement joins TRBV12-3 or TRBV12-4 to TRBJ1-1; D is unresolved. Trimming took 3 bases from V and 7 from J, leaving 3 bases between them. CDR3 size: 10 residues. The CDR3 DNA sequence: TGTGCCAGCAGTTTGGGTGAAGCTTTCTTT. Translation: CASSLGEAFF.